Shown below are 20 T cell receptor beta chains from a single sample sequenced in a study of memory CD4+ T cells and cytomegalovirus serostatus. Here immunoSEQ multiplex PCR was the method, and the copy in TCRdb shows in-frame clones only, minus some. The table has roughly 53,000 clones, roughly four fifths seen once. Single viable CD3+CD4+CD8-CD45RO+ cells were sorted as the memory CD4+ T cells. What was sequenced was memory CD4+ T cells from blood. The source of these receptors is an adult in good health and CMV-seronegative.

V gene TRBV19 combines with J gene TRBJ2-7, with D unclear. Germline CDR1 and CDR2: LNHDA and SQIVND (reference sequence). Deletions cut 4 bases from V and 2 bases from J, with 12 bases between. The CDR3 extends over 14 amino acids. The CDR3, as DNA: TGTGCCAGTAGTAACCCTATAATTCCCTACGAGCAGTACTTC. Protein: CASSNPIIPYEQYF.

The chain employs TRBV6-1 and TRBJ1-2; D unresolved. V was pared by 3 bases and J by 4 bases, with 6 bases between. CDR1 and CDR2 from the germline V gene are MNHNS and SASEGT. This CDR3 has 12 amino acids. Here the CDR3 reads CASSDPSYGYTF. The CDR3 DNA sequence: TGTGCCAGCAGTGACCCGAGCTATGGCTACACCTTC.

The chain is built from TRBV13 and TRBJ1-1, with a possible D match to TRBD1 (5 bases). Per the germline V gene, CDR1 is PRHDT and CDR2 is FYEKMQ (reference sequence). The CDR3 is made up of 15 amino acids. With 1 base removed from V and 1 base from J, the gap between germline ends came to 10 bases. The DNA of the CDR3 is TGTGCCAGCAGCTTAGTGGGGCAGACGAACACTGAAGCTTTCTTT. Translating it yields CASSLVGQTNTEAFF.

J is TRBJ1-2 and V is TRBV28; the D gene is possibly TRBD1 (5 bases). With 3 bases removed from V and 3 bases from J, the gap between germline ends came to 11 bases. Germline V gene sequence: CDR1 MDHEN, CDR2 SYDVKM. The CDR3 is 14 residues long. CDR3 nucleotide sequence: TGTGCCAGCAGTTTGGAGGGGCGCGACTATGGCTACACCTTC. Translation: CASSLEGRDYGYTF.

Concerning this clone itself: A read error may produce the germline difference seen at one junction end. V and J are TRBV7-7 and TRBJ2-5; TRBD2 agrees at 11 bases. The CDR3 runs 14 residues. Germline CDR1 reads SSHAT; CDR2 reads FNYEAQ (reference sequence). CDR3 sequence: CASSPLAGVETQYF. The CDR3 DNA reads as TGTGCTAGCAGCCCACTAGCGGGAGTTGAGACCCAGTACTTC.

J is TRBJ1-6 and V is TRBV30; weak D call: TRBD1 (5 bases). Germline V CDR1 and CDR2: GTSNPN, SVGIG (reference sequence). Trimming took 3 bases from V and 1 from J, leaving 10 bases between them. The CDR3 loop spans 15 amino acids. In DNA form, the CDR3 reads TGTGCCTGGAGGTTTGGGGGGTCCTATAATTCACCCCTCCACTTT. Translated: CAWRFGGSYNSPLHF.

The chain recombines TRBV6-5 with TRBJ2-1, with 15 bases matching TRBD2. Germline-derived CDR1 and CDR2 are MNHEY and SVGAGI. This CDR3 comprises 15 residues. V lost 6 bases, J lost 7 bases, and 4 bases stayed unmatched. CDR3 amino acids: CASSPGTSGRNEQFF. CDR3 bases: TGTGCCAGCAGCCCCGGGACTAGCGGGAGGAATGAGCAGTTCTTC.

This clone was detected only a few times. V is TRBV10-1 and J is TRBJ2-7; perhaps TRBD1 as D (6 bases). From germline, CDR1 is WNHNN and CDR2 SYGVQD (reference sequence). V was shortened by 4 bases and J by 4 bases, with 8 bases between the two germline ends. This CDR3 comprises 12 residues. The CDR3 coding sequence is TGCGCCAGCAGTGGAACAGGGTACGAGCAGTACTTC. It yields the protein CASSGTGYEQYF.

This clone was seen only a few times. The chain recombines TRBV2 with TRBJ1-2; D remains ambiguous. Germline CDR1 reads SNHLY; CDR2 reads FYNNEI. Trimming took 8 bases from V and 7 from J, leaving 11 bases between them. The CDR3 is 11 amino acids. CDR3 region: CASGRGGGYTF. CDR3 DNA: TGTGCCAGCGGGCGGGGTGGTGGCTACACCTTC.

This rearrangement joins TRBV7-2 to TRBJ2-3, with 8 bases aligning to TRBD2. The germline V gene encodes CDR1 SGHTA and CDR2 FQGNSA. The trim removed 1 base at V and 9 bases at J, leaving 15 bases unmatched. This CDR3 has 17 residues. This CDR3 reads CASSLEVSGGRPGTQYF. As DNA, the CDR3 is TGTGCCAGCAGCTTAGAGGTTTCGGGCGGGAGGCCAGGCACGCAGTATTTT.

CDR3 coding DNA: TGTGCCAGCAGTGAAGGGGGGGGGAACCAAGAGACCCAGTACTTC. This translates into CASSEGGGNQETQYF. The chain links TRBV27 to TRBJ2-5; perhaps TRBD2 as D (7 bases). Trimming pared 5 bases from V and 0 bases from J, leaving 13 bases between. This CDR3 has 15 amino acids. Per the germline V gene, CDR1 is MNHEY and CDR2 is SMNVEV (reference sequence).

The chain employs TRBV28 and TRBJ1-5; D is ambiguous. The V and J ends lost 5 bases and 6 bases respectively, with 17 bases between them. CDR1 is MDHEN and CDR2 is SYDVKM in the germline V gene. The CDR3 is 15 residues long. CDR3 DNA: TGTGCCAGCAGTACCCATCCGGGTGGATCTCAGCCCCAGCATTTT. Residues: CASSTHPGGSQPQHF.

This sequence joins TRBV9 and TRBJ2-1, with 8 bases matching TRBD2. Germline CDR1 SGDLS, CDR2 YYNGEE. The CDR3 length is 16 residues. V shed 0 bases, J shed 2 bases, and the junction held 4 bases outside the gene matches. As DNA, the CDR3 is TGTGCCAGCAGCGTAGGGCTAGCGGGCCCCTACAATGAGCAGTTCTTC. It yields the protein CASSVGLAGPYNEQFF.

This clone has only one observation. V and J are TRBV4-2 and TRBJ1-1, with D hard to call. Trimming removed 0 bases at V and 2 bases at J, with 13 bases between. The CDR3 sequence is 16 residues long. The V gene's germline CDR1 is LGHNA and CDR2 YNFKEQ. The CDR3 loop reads CASSQEARAENTEAFF. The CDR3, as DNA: TGTGCCAGCAGCCAAGAGGCGAGGGCCGAAAACACTGAAGCTTTCTTT.

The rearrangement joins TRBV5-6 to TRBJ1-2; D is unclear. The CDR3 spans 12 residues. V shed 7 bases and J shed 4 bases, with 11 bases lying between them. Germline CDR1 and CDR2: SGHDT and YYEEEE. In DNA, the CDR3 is TGTGCCAGCTCAGACTTTCGCTATGGCTACACCTTC. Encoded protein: CASSDFRYGYTF. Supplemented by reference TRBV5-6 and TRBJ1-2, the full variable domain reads DAGVTQSPTHLIKTRGQQVTLRCSPKSGHDTVSWYQQALGQGPQFIFQYYEEEERQRGNFPDRFSGHQFPNYSSELNVNALLLGDSALYLCASSDFRYGYTFGSGTRLTVV.

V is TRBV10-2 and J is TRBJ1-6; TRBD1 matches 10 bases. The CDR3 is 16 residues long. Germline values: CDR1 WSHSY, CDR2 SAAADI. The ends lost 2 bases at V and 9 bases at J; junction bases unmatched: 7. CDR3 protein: CASSEIPGTGVSPLHF. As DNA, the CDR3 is TGCGCCAGCAGTGAGATCCCCGGGACAGGGGTTTCACCCCTCCACTTT.

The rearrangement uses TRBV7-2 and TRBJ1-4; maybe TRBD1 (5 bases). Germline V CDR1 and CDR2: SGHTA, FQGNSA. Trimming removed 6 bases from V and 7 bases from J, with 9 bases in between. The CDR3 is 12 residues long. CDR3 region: CASRATGEKLFF. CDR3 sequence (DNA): TGTGCCAGCAGGGCTACAGGTGAAAAACTGTTTTTT.

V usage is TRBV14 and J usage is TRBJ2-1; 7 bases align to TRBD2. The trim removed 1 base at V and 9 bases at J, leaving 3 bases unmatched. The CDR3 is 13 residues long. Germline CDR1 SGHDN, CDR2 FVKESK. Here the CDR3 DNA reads TGTGCCAGCAGCCAAGGCTGGGGGGGTGAGCAGTTCTTC. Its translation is CASSQGWGGEQFF.

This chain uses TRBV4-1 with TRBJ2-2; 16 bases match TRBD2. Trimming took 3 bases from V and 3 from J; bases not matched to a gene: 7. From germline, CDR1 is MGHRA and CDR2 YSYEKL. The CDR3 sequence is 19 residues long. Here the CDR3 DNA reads TGCGCCAGCAGCCAGACCCCGGGACTAGCGGGAGGGTACACCGGGGAGCTGTTTTTT. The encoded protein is CASSQTPGLAGGYTGELFF.

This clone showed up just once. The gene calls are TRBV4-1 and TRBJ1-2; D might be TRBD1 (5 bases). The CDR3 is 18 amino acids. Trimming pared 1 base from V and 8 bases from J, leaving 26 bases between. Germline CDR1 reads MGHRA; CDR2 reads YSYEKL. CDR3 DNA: TGCGCCAGCAGCCAAGTCTTTCTTACGTCAGGGAGAGGGGCCGGCTACACCTTC. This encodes CASSQVFLTSGRGAGYTF.